These T cell receptor beta chains were read from a single sample in a study of spatial heterogeneity in lung cancer. TCRdb reanalysed the 5' RACE reads using MiXCR and keeps one entry per CDR3 protein. Of approximately 13,000 distinct CDR3 sequences detected, roughly 5.5% appear once; the ten largest clones hold less than 25%. The sequencing used lung tumor tissue, collected at surgery. The receptors were gathered from a male donor with early-stage non-small cell lung cancer. The CDR3 runs from the conserved cysteine through the conserved F or W. A D gene is named only where the DNA matches it firmly. Expanded clones are given a class, and other clones once, few, many or no size at all.

j_gene: TRBJ2-7
abundance: many
v_gene: TRBV28
d_gene: .
CDR3aa: CAGATPGGEQYF
CDR3nt: TGTGCCGGGGCGACCCCTGGGGGCGAGCAGTACTTC

j_gene: TRBJ2-3
abundance: many
v_gene: TRBV11-3
d_gene: .
CDR3aa: CASSSMAGGSDTQYF
CDR3nt: TGTGCCAGCAGCTCCATGGCCGGGGGCTCAGATACGCAGTATTTT

j_gene: TRBJ2-4
abundance: many
v_gene: TRBV7-2
d_gene: .
CDR3aa: CASSPGSQMSGIQYF
CDR3nt: TGTGCCAGCAGCCCAGGGTCTCAGATGTCAGGCATTCAGTACTTC

j_gene: TRBJ2-7
abundance: many
v_gene: TRBV6-6
d_gene: TRBD2
CDR3aa: CASSYPDAGGPYEQYF
CDR3nt: TGTGCCAGCAGTTACCCCGATGCGGGGGGTCCCTACGAGCAGTACTTC

j_gene: TRBJ2-2
abundance: .
v_gene: TRBV29-1
d_gene: .
CDR3aa: CSVVVVQANTGELFF
CDR3nt: TGCAGCGTTGTAGTGGTTCAGGCGAACACCGGGGAGCTGTTTTTT

j_gene: TRBJ1-2
abundance: many
v_gene: TRBV18
d_gene: TRBD1
CDR3aa: CASSPRQGADYGYTF
CDR3nt: TGTGCCAGCTCACCTCGCCAGGGGGCAGACTATGGCTACACCTTC

j_gene: TRBJ1-2
abundance: few
v_gene: TRBV6-1
d_gene: .
CDR3aa: CASSAYREDYYGYTF
CDR3nt: TGTGCCAGCAGTGCGTACAGGGAAGACTACTATGGCTACACCTTC

j_gene: TRBJ2-7
abundance: many
v_gene: TRBV7-9
d_gene: TRBD1
CDR3aa: CASSLGQGAVHEQYF
CDR3nt: TGTGCCAGCAGCTTGGGACAGGGGGCAGTCCACGAGCAGTACTTC

j_gene: TRBJ2-1
abundance: few
v_gene: TRBV21-1
d_gene: .
CDR3aa: CASSRGGRGQEYNEQFF
CDR3nt: TGTGCCAGCAGCAGGGGCGGGAGGGGGCAGGAGTACAATGAGCAGTTCTTC

j_gene: TRBJ1-4
abundance: many
v_gene: TRBV5-1
d_gene: .
CDR3aa: CASSLAGTPNEKLFF
CDR3nt: TGCGCCAGCAGCTTGGCCGGGACCCCGAATGAAAAACTGTTTTTT

j_gene: TRBJ1-4
abundance: few
v_gene: TRBV28
d_gene: .
CDR3aa: CASSFDEKLFF
CDR3nt: TGTGCCAGCAGTTTCGATGAAAAACTGTTTTTT

j_gene: TRBJ1-1
abundance: many
v_gene: TRBV28
d_gene: .
CDR3aa: CASKATGNTEAFF
CDR3nt: TGTGCCAGCAAAGCAACTGGGAACACTGAAGCTTTCTTT

j_gene: TRBJ1-6
abundance: many
v_gene: TRBV7-9
d_gene: .
CDR3aa: CASSLEDGLHSPLHF
CDR3nt: TGTGCCAGCAGCTTAGAGGATGGGCTACACTCACCCCTCCACTTT

j_gene: TRBJ2-2
abundance: .
v_gene: TRBV29-1
d_gene: .
CDR3aa: CSVAGEWNTGELFF
CDR3nt: TGCAGCGTAGCAGGGGAATGGAACACCGGGGAGCTGTTTTTT

j_gene: TRBJ1-1
abundance: few
v_gene: TRBV10-1
d_gene: .
CDR3aa: CASSRNMNTEAFF
CDR3nt: TGCGCCAGCAGCCGAAATATGAACACTGAAGCTTTCTTT

j_gene: TRBJ2-7
abundance: .
v_gene: TRBV5-4
d_gene: .
CDR3aa: CASSFQGLDEQYF
CDR3nt: TGTGCCAGCAGCTTTCAGGGGTTGGACGAGCAGTACTTC

j_gene: TRBJ2-3
abundance: few
v_gene: TRBV20-1
d_gene: .
CDR3aa: CSASTYTQYF
CDR3nt: TGCAGTGCTTCCACATATACGCAGTATTTT

j_gene: TRBJ2-2
abundance: medium-sized
v_gene: TRBV9
d_gene: .
CDR3aa: CASSANSWELFF
CDR3nt: TGTGCCAGCAGCGCGAATAGTTGGGAGCTGTTTTTT

j_gene: TRBJ1-3
abundance: many
v_gene: TRBV5-1
d_gene: TRBD1
CDR3aa: CASSLGQGFSGNTIYF
CDR3nt: TGCGCCAGCAGCTTGGGACAGGGCTTCTCTGGAAACACCATATATTTT

j_gene: TRBJ2-3
abundance: many
v_gene: TRBV5-1
d_gene: .
CDR3aa: CASSRGSRYTDTQYF
CDR3nt: TGCGCCAGCAGCAGGGGGTCCCGCTACACAGATACGCAGTATTTT

j_gene: TRBJ1-4
abundance: many
v_gene: TRBV28
d_gene: .
CDR3aa: CATLGWGGNEKLFF
CDR3nt: TGTGCCACCTTAGGGTGGGGGGGGAATGAAAAACTGTTTTTT

j_gene: TRBJ1-2
abundance: many
v_gene: TRBV6-2/TRBV6-3
d_gene: .
CDR3aa: CASSYSPSYGYTF
CDR3nt: TGTGCCAGCAGTTACTCTCCCTCCTATGGCTACACCTTC

j_gene: TRBJ2-1
abundance: many
v_gene: TRBV7-9
d_gene: .
CDR3aa: CASSLKVGGMEQFF
CDR3nt: TGTGCCAGCAGCTTAAAGGTGGGAGGCATGGAGCAGTTCTTC

j_gene: TRBJ2-1
abundance: few
v_gene: TRBV7-8
d_gene: TRBD1
CDR3aa: CASSRRTGVEYNEQFF
CDR3nt: TGTGCCAGCAGCCGTCGGACAGGGGTTGAGTACAATGAGCAGTTCTTC

j_gene: TRBJ2-2
abundance: many
v_gene: TRBV7-8
d_gene: TRBD1
CDR3aa: CASSFGTGRTGELFF
CDR3nt: TGTGCCAGCAGCTTTGGGACAGGAAGAACCGGGGAGCTGTTTTTT

j_gene: TRBJ2-3
abundance: many
v_gene: TRBV3-1
d_gene: TRBD2
CDR3aa: CASSLNHPGGGEDTQYF
CDR3nt: TGTGCCAGCAGCCTTAACCACCCCGGGGGGGGTGAAGATACGCAGTATTTT

j_gene: TRBJ2-5
abundance: .
v_gene: TRBV6-2/TRBV6-3
d_gene: .
CDR3aa: CASSRRDPPAAQYF
CDR3nt: TGTGCCAGCAGTCGCCGGGACCCACCCGCGGCCCAGTACTTC

j_gene: TRBJ1-3
abundance: .
v_gene: TRBV7-9
d_gene: .
CDR3aa: CASSPSSGNTIYF
CDR3nt: TGTGCCAGCAGCCCGTCATCTGGAAACACCATATATTTT

j_gene: TRBJ2-2
abundance: .
v_gene: TRBV11-3
d_gene: TRBD1
CDR3aa: CASSSGTGGYTGELFF
CDR3nt: TGTGCCAGCAGCTCGGGGACAGGGGGCTACACCGGGGAGCTGTTTTTT

j_gene: TRBJ2-3
abundance: many
v_gene: TRBV7-2
d_gene: .
CDR3aa: CASSLGRAGGTQYF
CDR3nt: TGTGCCAGCAGCTTAGGGCGTGCCGGTGGTACGCAGTATTTT

j_gene: TRBJ2-5
abundance: many
v_gene: TRBV7-2
d_gene: .
CDR3aa: CASSFRGQETQYF
CDR3nt: TGTGCCAGCAGCTTCAGGGGACAAGAGACCCAGTACTTC

j_gene: TRBJ2-1
abundance: many
v_gene: TRBV5-4
d_gene: .
CDR3aa: CASSLGTEYNEQFF
CDR3nt: TGTGCCAGCAGCTTGGGGACAGAATACAATGAGCAGTTCTTC

j_gene: TRBJ1-6
abundance: many
v_gene: TRBV7-8
d_gene: .
CDR3aa: CASSLELGIISNSPLHF
CDR3nt: TGTGCCAGCAGCTTAGAACTGGGAATTATCAGTAATTCACCCCTCCACTTT

j_gene: TRBJ2-3
abundance: many
v_gene: TRBV7-2
d_gene: TRBD1
CDR3aa: CASSTEGGYRDTQYF
CDR3nt: TGTGCCAGCAGCACAGAAGGGGGCTACCGAGATACGCAGTATTTT

j_gene: TRBJ1-6
abundance: many
v_gene: TRBV7-9
d_gene: .
CDR3aa: CASSLDRRGYNSPLHF
CDR3nt: TGTGCCAGCAGCCTCGACAGGAGAGGCTATAATTCACCCCTCCACTTT

j_gene: TRBJ1-5
abundance: .
v_gene: TRBV28
d_gene: .
CDR3aa: CASSPILGHGIQPQHF
CDR3nt: TGTGCCAGCAGTCCCATTTTAGGACATGGAATTCAGCCCCAGCATTTT

j_gene: TRBJ2-7
abundance: many
v_gene: TRBV20-1
d_gene: .
CDR3aa: CSARGRIYEQYF
CDR3nt: TGCAGTGCTAGAGGCCGCATCTACGAGCAGTACTTC

j_gene: TRBJ2-1
abundance: medium-sized
v_gene: TRBV7-4
d_gene: .
CDR3aa: CASSLAGVQVYEQFF
CDR3nt: TGTGCCAGCAGCTTAGCGGGGGTGCAAGTCTATGAGCAGTTCTTC

j_gene: TRBJ2-7
abundance: many
v_gene: TRBV27
d_gene: TRBD1
CDR3aa: CASRYLTGREQYF
CDR3nt: TGTGCCAGCCGTTATTTGACAGGGCGCGAGCAGTACTTC

j_gene: TRBJ2-3
abundance: few
v_gene: TRBV11-2
d_gene: .
CDR3aa: CASSLDTGSDTQYF
CDR3nt: TGTGCCAGCAGCTTAGATACAGGATCAGATACGCAGTATTTT

j_gene: TRBJ1-3
abundance: many
v_gene: TRBV4-1
d_gene: TRBD1
CDR3aa: CASSHRDREFSGNTIYF
CDR3nt: TGCGCCAGCAGCCACCGGGACAGGGAATTCTCTGGAAACACCATATATTTT

j_gene: TRBJ2-1
abundance: many
v_gene: TRBV5-1
d_gene: TRBD2
CDR3aa: CASSRTSGAGYNEQFF
CDR3nt: TGCGCCAGCAGCCGGACTAGCGGGGCCGGGTACAATGAGCAGTTCTTC